The clone carrying this TCR beta chain was counted many times. Antigen: not known. This sample was included in a study of identical twins. A single record per CDR3 protein comes from TCRdb applying MiXCR to the 5' RACE reads. This table has under 300,000 distinct CDR3 sequences, 6.5% to 9.5% appearing once. General study points: Partial confounding of zero-insertion analyses by invariant MAIT and iNKT cells was possible. With monozygotic twins, out-of-frame TCR alpha sharing exceeded what models estimated. Cord blood beta clonotypes present at high abundance carried fewer insertions; no such pattern appeared in memory repertoires.

The donors were all healthy and Caucasian. Germline V gene data show CDR1 as SQVTM and CDR2 as ANQGSEA. Losses at the gene ends were 2 bases for V and 8 bases for J; bases not matched to a gene: 13. This CDR3 has 16 amino acids. In addition, the sample was reused for a study of yellow fever vaccine responses in identical twins.

This sequence was found in a woman between 18 and 29 years old in good health. The genes are TRBV29-1 and TRBJ2-1; 9 bases agree with TRBD2. Material: CD8+ T cells sorted from blood. The CDR3 DNA reads as TGCAGCGTTGAATGGCGGGAGGGCCTGTTGATGGATGAGCAGTTCTTC. Amino acid sequence: CSVEWREGLLMDEQFF.